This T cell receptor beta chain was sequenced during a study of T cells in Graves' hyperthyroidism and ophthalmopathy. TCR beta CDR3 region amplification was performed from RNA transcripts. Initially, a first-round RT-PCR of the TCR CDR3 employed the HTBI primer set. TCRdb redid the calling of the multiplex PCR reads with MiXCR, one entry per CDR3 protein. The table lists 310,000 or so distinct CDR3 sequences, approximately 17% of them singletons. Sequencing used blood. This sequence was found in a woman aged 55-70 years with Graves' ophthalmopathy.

The CDR3 protein is CSAAPLGRLTYRGYTF. DNA for the CDR3: TGCAGTGCTGCACCGTTGGGCAGGCTTACATATAGGGGCTACACCTTC. V is TRBV20-1 and J is TRBJ1-2; D gene uncertain. The CDR3 spans 16 residues. Trimming removed 5 bases from V and 8 bases from J, with 27 bases in between. Looked up from germline, CDR1 is DFQATT and CDR2 is SNEGSKA (reference sequence).